The sequence of this T cell receptor (beta chain) was determined in a study of CD8 T cells in Susac syndrome. Findings and caveats of the study: The TCR sequencing and HLA analysis in the study involved a relatively small number of individuals, as the study acknowledged.

An input of about 0.45 to 1 ug of RNA was subjected to reverse transcription using random hexamers. Multiplex immunoSEQ PCR targeted 54 Vbeta and 13 Jbeta TCR beta segments. TCRdb used MiXCR to reprocess the immunoSEQ multiplex PCR reads, holding one entry per CDR3 protein. The profile shows a few hundred thousand distinct CDR3 sequences, more than 80% of them singletons. This clonotype turned up a few times. Its antigen is not identified. Sequencing targeted TCR beta in T cells from blood (CD8+ and CD4+). TEMRA cells were FACS-enriched, and CD8+ and CD4+ T cells were isolated negatively. This clonotype was sampled from a human donor with multiple sclerosis. The material sequenced was CD8+ T cells from PBMCs.

The CDR3 here is CASSFAGGSTDTQYF. The DNA for the CDR3 is TGTGCCAGCAGCTTTGCCGGGGGCAGCACAGATACGCAGTATTTT. The V call is TRBV11-2, the J call TRBJ2-3; either TRBD1 or TRBD2 may fit D (6 bases each). Germline lookup yields CDR1 SGHAT and CDR2 FQNNGV. V was clipped by 3 bases and J by 0 bases, with 10 bases between them. The CDR3 sequence is 15 residues long.